This TCR beta chain was found in a study of T cell responses to AZD1222 COVID-19 vaccine. The overall study: Researchers grouped second doses given at about 4 or about 12 weeks into one pool. Study-wide results and caveats: In all cases, repertoires were sampled only after the peak T cell response. Spike-specific TCR breadth and depth rose after two AZD1222 doses. Clonal diversity may have been underestimated, and the donors were mostly white British, with more females than males.

Germline V gives CDR1 SGHAT, CDR2 FQDESV (reference sequence). This CDR3 contains 15 residues. The V and J ends lost 7 bases and 0 bases, in that order; junction bases with no gene match: 4. In this sample, this clone turned up once. The antigen is undetermined. Here immunoSEQ multiplex PCR was the method, and the copy in TCRdb shows in-frame clones only, minus some. The repertoire holds around 80,000 clones, with roughly 82% as singletons. The sample consisted of peripheral blood, taken on day 0 of AZD1222 vaccination. This chain uses TRBV11-1 with TRBJ2-1; TRBD2 matches 9 bases. The source of this sequence is an adult in good health. CDR3 protein: CASIHSGSSYNEQFF. Written as DNA, the CDR3 is TGTGCCAGCATCCATAGCGGGAGCTCCTACAATGAGCAGTTCTTC.